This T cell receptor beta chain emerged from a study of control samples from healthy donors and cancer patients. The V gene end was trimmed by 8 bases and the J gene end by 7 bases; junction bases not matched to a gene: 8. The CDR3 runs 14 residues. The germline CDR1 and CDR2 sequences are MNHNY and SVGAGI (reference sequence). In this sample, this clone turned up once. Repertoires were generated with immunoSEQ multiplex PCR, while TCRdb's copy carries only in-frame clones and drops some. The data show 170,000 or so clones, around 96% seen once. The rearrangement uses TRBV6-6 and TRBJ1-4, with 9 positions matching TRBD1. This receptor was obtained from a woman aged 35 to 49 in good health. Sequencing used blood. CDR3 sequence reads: CASGDTGGGEKLFF. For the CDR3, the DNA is TGTGCCAGCGGCGATACAGGGGGCGGTGAAAAACTGTTTTTT.